The entry that follows covers one TCR beta chain sequence. Antigen unknown. This sample was included in a study of lymphopenia after photon versus proton radiotherapy. Sequencing was performed with immunoSEQ multiplex PCR; in TCRdb, only in-frame clones are kept and a portion is missing. Seen here are 70,000 to 95,000 clones, around four fifths observed once, and the top ten hold roughly 1.4%. The CDR3 spans 16 residues. Per the germline V gene, CDR1 is SEHNR and CDR2 is FQNEAQ (reference sequence). Trimming cost V 8 bases and J 3 bases; bases outside gene matches: 11. Whole-study results and caveats: Relative stability marked proton patients; photon patients lost diversity and naive cells. In patients who died, overall survival fell as post-nadir TCR diversity dropped more.

V usage is TRBV7-9 and J usage is TRBJ2-4, with 9 bases matching TRBD1. This TCR was sampled from a man aged 60-69 years with pancreatic cancer. The sample was peripheral blood, taken from a patient treated with proton-based radiotherapy. CDR3 nucleotide sequence: TGTGCCAGCCGGTCCGGGACAGGGACGGGCAAAAACATTCAGTACTTC. This codes for CASRSGTGTGKNIQYF.